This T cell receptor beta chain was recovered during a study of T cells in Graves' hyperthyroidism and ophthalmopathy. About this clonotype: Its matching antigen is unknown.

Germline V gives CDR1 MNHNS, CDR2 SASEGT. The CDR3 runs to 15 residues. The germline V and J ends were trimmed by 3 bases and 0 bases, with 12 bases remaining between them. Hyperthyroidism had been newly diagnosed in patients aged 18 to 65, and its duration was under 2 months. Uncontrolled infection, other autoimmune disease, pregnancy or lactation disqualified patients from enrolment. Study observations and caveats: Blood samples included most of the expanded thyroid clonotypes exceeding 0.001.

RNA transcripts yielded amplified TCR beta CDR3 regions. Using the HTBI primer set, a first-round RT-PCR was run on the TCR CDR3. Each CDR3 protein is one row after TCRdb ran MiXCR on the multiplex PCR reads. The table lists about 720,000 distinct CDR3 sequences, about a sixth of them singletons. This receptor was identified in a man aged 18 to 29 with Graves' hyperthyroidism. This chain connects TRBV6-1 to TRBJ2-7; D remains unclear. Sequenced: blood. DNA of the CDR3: TGTGCCAGCAGTGAGTCCACACTATCCTCCTACGAGCAGTACTTC. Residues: CASSESTLSSYEQYF.